A single sample is the source of the 12 T cell receptor beta chains below, sequenced in a study of cytomegalovirus exposure and HLA in healthy donors. TCRdb's copy holds only in-frame clones and misses some; the assay was immunoSEQ multiplex PCR. Of over 150,000 clones in the sample, around 88% are singletons; the top ten hold about a fifth. The material sequenced was PBMCs. The receptor source for this set is a man aged 18 to 35 in good health and CMV-seropositive.

The chain uses TRBV9 and TRBJ2-3; 10 positions match TRBD2. V lost 1 base to trimming and J lost 8 bases; unmatched junction nucleotides: 10. CDR3 length: 16 amino acids. Germline CDR1 is SGDLS and CDR2 is YYNGEE. CDR3 in amino acids: CASSVSSGGAAGTQYF. Written as DNA, the CDR3 is TGTGCCAGCAGCGTATCAAGCGGGGGGGCCGCGGGTACGCAGTATTTT.

The chain combines TRBV4-3 with TRBJ1-2, with a weak D call TRBD1 (6 bases). The V gene lost 3 bases and the J gene lost 5 bases, with 16 bases spanning the gap. CDR1 and CDR2 (germline): LGHNA, YSLEER. The CDR3 extends over 15 amino acids. The CDR3 reads CASSQETGGRYGYTF. CDR3 DNA sequence: TGCGCCAGCAGCCAGGAGACTGGGGGCAGGTATGGCTACACCTTC.

This clone was seen a handful of times. The chain links TRBV27 to TRBJ1-2; tentatively, D is TRBD1 (5 bases). The CDR3 consists of 13 residues. V was cut by 5 bases and J by 0 bases, with 7 bases left in between. Per germline, CDR1 MNHEY and CDR2 SMNVEV (reference sequence). The CDR3 nucleotides read TGTGCCAGCAGTCGACAGTCTAACTATGGCTACACCTTC. It encodes CASSRQSNYGYTF.

The V gene is TRBV6-5, the J gene TRBJ2-7; 8 nucleotides match TRBD2. V dropped 5 bases and J dropped 5; count of bases not matched to a gene: 11. Germline V gene sequence: CDR1 MNHEY, CDR2 SVGAGI. The CDR3 contains 15 residues. In nucleotides, the CDR3 is TGTGCCAGCAGTGGATCGGGGGGGCTTCCCCACGAGCAGTACTTC. As protein: CASSGSGGLPHEQYF.

The chain recombines TRBV6-5 with TRBJ1-3; D unclear. The CDR3 length is 16 residues. The V gene's germline CDR1 is MNHEY and CDR2 SVGAGI. Trimming cost V 0 bases and J 0 bases, with 9 bases left between them. CDR3 sequence reads: CASSYSVYSSGNTIYF. As DNA, the CDR3 is TGTGCCAGCAGTTACTCCGTCTACAGCTCTGGAAACACCATATATTTT.

This chain links TRBV4-3 with TRBJ2-1; 15 bases agree with TRBD2. V shed 3 bases, J shed 10 bases, and the junction held 10 bases outside the gene matches. The CDR3 consists of 17 residues. Germline CDR1 reads LGHNA; CDR2 reads YSLEER. CDR3 nucleotide sequence: TGCGCCAGCAGCCAGGGGACTAGCGGGGGGCCCGCCGGGGAGCAGTTCTTC. It specifies CASSQGTSGGPAGEQFF.

The chain employs TRBV7-6 and TRBJ1-1; no firm D call. Trimming pared 3 bases from V and 0 bases from J, leaving 8 bases between. Germline V gene data show CDR1 as SGHVS and CDR2 as FNYEAQ. CDR3 length: 14 amino acids. For the CDR3, the DNA is TGTGCCAGCAGCTTCGGTAGAATGAACACTGAAGCTTTCTTT. Protein product: CASSFGRMNTEAFF. The whole variable domain, filled in from reference TRBV7-6 and TRBJ1-1, reads GAGVSQSPRYKVTKRGQDVALRCDPISGHVSLYWYRQALGQGPEFLTYFNYEAQQDKSGLPNDRFSAERPEGSISTLTIQRTEQRDSAMYRCASSFGRMNTEAFFGQGTRLTVV.

The V call is TRBV19, the J call TRBJ2-7; no definite D call. CDR1 LNHDA and CDR2 SQIVND come from the germline V gene (reference sequence). V shed 4 bases and J shed 5 bases, with 6 bases lying between them. This CDR3 spans 11 amino acids. This CDR3 reads CASSTLNEQYF. The CDR3 bases are TGTGCCAGTAGTACACTCAACGAGCAGTACTTC.

V and J are TRBV7-9 and TRBJ2-7; 8 bases fit TRBD2. The J segment lost 2 bases and the V segment lost 7 bases, leaving 13 bases of the junction unmatched. Germline CDR1 reads SEHNR; CDR2 reads FQNEAQ (reference sequence). The CDR3 runs 16 residues. CDR3 sequence: CASTNANSGTPYEQYF. The CDR3 DNA sequence: TGTGCCAGCACCAACGCGAATAGCGGGACTCCCTACGAGCAGTACTTC.

The rearrangement uses TRBV2 and TRBJ1-4; 7 bases fit TRBD1. V was clipped by 4 bases and J by 4 bases; unmatched bases: 9. The CDR3 has 16 residues. Germline CDR1 and CDR2: SNHLY and FYNNEI. The CDR3 here is CASSVRTGTVNEKLFF. Written as DNA, the CDR3 is TGTGCCAGCAGTGTAAGGACCGGGACAGTTAATGAAAAACTGTTTTTT. Filled out from reference TRBV2 and TRBJ1-4, the complete variable domain reads EPEVTQTPSHQVTQMGQEVILRCVPISNHLYFYWYRQILGQKVEFLVSFYNNEISEKSEIFDDQFSVERPDGSNFTLKIRSTKLEDSAMYFCASSVRTGTVNEKLFFGSGTQLSVL.

This clone was detected once. The chain has TRBV9 and TRBJ1-2; D is ambiguous. The V gene's germline CDR1 is SGDLS and CDR2 YYNGEE. V lost 0 bases and J lost 8, with 14 bases in between. This CDR3 region has 14 residues. The CDR3 here is CASSVAGRSEGYTF. Written as DNA, the CDR3 is TGTGCCAGCAGCGTAGCGGGTCGGTCGGAAGGCTACACCTTC.

This chain links TRBV19 with TRBJ2-2, with TRBD2 matching over 8 bases. This CDR3 has 16 amino acids. CDR1 is LNHDA and CDR2 is SQIVND in the germline V gene (reference sequence). V gave up 5 bases and J gave up 4 bases; unmatched junction bases: 9. The CDR3, as DNA: TGTGCCAGTAGTCTACTCACTGCGGGAGGCACCGGGGAGCTGTTTTTT. Its translation is CASSLLTAGGTGELFF.